One sample yielded the 3 T cell receptor beta chains listed below, sequenced in a study of radiotherapy plus CTLA-4 blockade in lung cancer. Repertoires were generated with immunoSEQ multiplex PCR, while TCRdb's copy carries only in-frame clones and drops some. Here the sample spans 28,000 or so clones, about 72% being singletons. Source: peripheral blood, taken from a patient treated with radiotherapy plus ipilimumab. The receptors shown here come from a human donor with non-small cell lung cancer who had stable disease on radiotherapy plus ipilimumab.

The chain combines TRBV10-3 with TRBJ2-1; tentative D call: TRBD2 (6 bases). The CDR3 runs to 15 residues. Germline V gives CDR1 ENHRY, CDR2 SYGVKD. V lost 6 bases and J 8 bases, leaving 20 bases between the germline ends. Here the CDR3 reads CAISGGDTLSDEQFF. The CDR3 DNA reads as TGTGCCATCAGCGGGGGTGATACGCTGAGCGATGAGCAGTTCTTC.

The rearrangement links TRBV19 to TRBJ1-4; D possibly corresponds to TRBD1 (5 bases). The CDR3 is 16 amino acids. From germline, CDR1 is LNHDA and CDR2 SQIVND (reference sequence). V gave up 7 bases and J gave up 2 bases, with 17 bases separating them. The CDR3: CASKAGQAGTNEKLFF. CDR3 DNA sequence: TGTGCCAGTAAGGCCGGACAAGCCGGGACTAATGAAAAACTGTTTTTT.

The chain has TRBV6-6 and TRBJ1-6, with D possibly being TRBD1 (6 bases). The CDR3 runs 15 residues. Trimming removed 7 bases at V and 6 bases at J, with 16 bases between. Per the germline V gene, CDR1 is MNHNY and CDR2 is SVGAGI (reference sequence). Here the CDR3 reads CASTDRRLVNSPLHF. CDR3 DNA sequence: TGTGCCAGCACAGACAGGCGGCTAGTTAATTCACCCCTCCACTTT.